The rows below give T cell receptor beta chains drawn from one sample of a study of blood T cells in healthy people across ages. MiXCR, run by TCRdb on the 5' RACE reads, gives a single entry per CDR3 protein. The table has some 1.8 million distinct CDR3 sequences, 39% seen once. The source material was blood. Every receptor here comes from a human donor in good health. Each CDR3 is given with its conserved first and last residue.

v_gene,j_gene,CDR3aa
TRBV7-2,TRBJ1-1,CASSFQGARTEAFF
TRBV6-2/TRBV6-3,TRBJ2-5,CTSSYSSKETQYF
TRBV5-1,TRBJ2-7,CASSLGQGTDEQYF
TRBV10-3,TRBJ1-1,CAISRVDTEAFF
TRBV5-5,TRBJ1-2,CASTGTGYTF
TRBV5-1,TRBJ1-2,CASSLRPDSPYGYTF
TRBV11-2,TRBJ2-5,CASSSTRFGGETQYF
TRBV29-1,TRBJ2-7,CSVEGKTGKSYEQYF
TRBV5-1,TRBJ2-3,CASSLGKTDTQYF
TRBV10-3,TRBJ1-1,CAISATPGDTEAFF
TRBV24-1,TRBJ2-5,CATSDLRGALETQYF
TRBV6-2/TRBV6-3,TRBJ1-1,CASKSTALNTEAFF
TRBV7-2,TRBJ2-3,CASSLGGPRTTDTQYF
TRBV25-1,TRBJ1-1,CASSEWGKETEAFF
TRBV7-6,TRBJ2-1,CASSQGTSGSTGEQFF
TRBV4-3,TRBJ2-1,CASSQGGHRNEQFF
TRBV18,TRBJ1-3,CASSRSVGGEGNTIYF
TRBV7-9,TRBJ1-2,CASSLVEESAGYTF
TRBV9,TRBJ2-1,CASSAQRGVNWAEQFF
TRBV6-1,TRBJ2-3,CASSVRSDTRYF
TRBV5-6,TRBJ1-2,CASSGPPDYGYTF
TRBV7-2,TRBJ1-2,CASSPYRRSGDNYGYTF